This T cell receptor (beta chain) was found in a study of shared clonotypes between healthy human individuals. Study overall: In total, the donors were a couple of women and a few men aged 18 to 49.

Germline loops: CDR1 LGHNA, CDR2 YNFKEQ. The CDR3 sequence is 18 residues long. V shed 4 bases, J shed 2 bases, and the junction held 7 bases outside the gene matches. As for this clone: The antigen is not known.

Several immunoSEQ plates held equal portions of the genomic DNA taken from each subset. The table came from immunoSEQ multiplex PCR; TCRdb's copy has only in-frame clones and leaves some out. The sample shows about 490,000 clones, around 85% of them seen only once. Regarding the study as a whole: Read depth was anticipated to influence clonotype sharing among donors. Sampling used blood alone; tissue repertoires probably differ.

The chain carries TRBV4-2 and TRBJ2-3; 15 nucleotides match TRBD2. The origin of this receptor is a woman aged 40 to 49 in good health. Some clones in this sample may be carry-over from other donors' samples. Sequencing was carried out using PBMCs. The CDR3: CASSPGTSGRLVTDTQYF. The CDR3 nucleotides read TGTGCCAGCAGCCCCGGGACTAGCGGGAGGCTGGTCACAGATACGCAGTATTTT.